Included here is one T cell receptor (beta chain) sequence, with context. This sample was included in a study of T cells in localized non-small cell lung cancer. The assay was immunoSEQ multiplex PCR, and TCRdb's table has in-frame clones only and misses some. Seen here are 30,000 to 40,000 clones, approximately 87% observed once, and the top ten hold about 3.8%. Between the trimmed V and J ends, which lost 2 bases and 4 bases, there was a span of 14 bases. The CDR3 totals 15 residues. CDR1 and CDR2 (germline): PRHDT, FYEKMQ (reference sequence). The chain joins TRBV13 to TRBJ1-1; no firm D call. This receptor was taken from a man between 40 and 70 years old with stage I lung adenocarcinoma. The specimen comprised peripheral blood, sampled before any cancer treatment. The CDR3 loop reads CASSLFVGVTTEAFF. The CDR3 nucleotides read TGTGCCAGCAGCTTATTCGTCGGAGTAACCACTGAAGCTTTCTTT. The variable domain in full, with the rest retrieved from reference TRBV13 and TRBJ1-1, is AAGVIQSPRHLIKEKRETATLKCYPIPRHDTVYWYQQGPGQDPQFLISFYEKMQSDKGSIPDRFSAQQFSDYHSELNMSSLELGDSALYFCASSLFVGVTTEAFFGQGTRLTVV.